Listed below are T cell receptor beta chains from one sample, sequenced in a study of cytomegalovirus exposure and HLA in healthy donors. Produced via immunoSEQ multiplex PCR; TCRdb's table is partial and in-frame only. Of around 150,000 clones in the sample, 70% to 75% were seen once. The sample consisted of PBMCs. All receptors derive from a man between 18 and 35 years old in good health and CMV-seropositive. Each CDR3 is given with its conserved first and last residue. The D gene is left open where the match is weak. Size values are once, few and many counts, or a class for expanded clones, and some rows have none.

>TRBJ2-5|once|12|TRBV5-1|.
TGCGCCAGCAGCGAGGCGTGGGAGACCCAGTACTTC
CASSEAWETQYF
>TRBJ1-2|few|13|TRBV7-2|.
TGTGCCAGCAGCCCGGACAGAAACTATGGCTACACCTTC
CASSPDRNYGYTF
>TRBJ1-2|.|15|TRBV5-4|TRBD1
TGTGCCAGCAGCCCTACCCCGGACAGGGACTATGGCTACACCTTC
CASSPTPDRDYGYTF
>TRBJ1-1|few|16|TRBV6-6|.
TGTGCCAGCAGTTACGGGGGCGGCTTGGGGAACACTGAAGCTTTCTTT
CASSYGGGLGNTEAFF
>TRBJ1-1|few|14|TRBV6-5|TRBD1
TGTGCCAGCAGTGGATACAGGGGGGCGGCTGAAGCTTTCTTT
CASSGYRGAAEAFF
>TRBJ2-5|once|14|TRBV25-1|.
TGTGCCAGCAGTGATGGAACAGGGCGAGAGACCCAGTACTTC
CASSDGTGRETQYF
>TRBJ1-2|.|15|TRBV5-4|TRBD1
TGTGCCAGCAGCCAACGGACAGGGGATAACTATGGCTACACCTTC
CASSQRTGDNYGYTF
>TRBJ2-5|.|15|TRBV14|.
TGTGCCAGCAGCCAAGGCGGGCAGGGGAAAGAGACCCAGTACTTC
CASSQGGQGKETQYF
>TRBJ1-1|few|13|TRBV2|.
TGTGCCTGCTCGGGGGATCTGAACACTGAAGCTTTCTTT
CACSGDLNTEAFF
>TRBJ1-1|few|15|TRBV5-4|.
TGTGCCAGCAGCCCCTCCTATGGGCTAAACACTGAAGCTTTCTTT
CASSPSYGLNTEAFF
>TRBJ2-1|.|16|TRBV9|.
TGTGCCAGCAGCGTTACGGGATCCCCAACCGACAATGAGCAGTTCTTC
CASSVTGSPTDNEQFF
>TRBJ2-3|few|17|TRBV19|.
TGTGCCAGTAGTACCCGGAAGGGTAGCGATAGCACAGATACGCAGTATTTT
CASSTRKGSDSTDTQYF
>TRBJ2-5|.|13|TRBV11-3|.
TGTGCCAGCAGCCGAACTAGAAGGGAGACCCAGTACTTC
CASSRTRRETQYF
>TRBJ1-1|.|14|TRBV11-2|.
TGTGCCAGCAGCCCCATTATCGGGAGGACTGAAGCTTTCTTT
CASSPIIGRTEAFF
>TRBJ2-2|.|16|TRBV23-1|.
TGCGCCAGCAGTCAGCTTAGACAGACGAACACCGGGGAGCTGTTTTTT
CASSQLRQTNTGELFF
>TRBJ2-5|.|14|TRBV6-6|TRBD1
TGTGCCAGCAGTTACGGGGAAACAGGGGGGACCCAGTACTTC
CASSYGETGGTQYF
>TRBJ2-1|.|15|TRBV14|TRBD2
TGTGCCAGCAGCCAGGGGGGGGGTTTCTACAATGAGCAGTTCTTC
CASSQGGGFYNEQFF
>TRBJ2-2|.|16|TRBV28|.
TGTGCCAGCAGTTTATTTGGGCGGGGTAACACCGGGGAGCTGTTTTTT
CASSLFGRGNTGELFF
>TRBJ1-1|once|13|TRBV10-2|.
TGCGCCACCGGGGATCTCGTCCACACTGAAGCTTTCTTT
CATGDLVHTEAFF
>TRBJ1-1|.|15|TRBV7-9|.
TGTGCCAGCAGCCCCTCCCGGATAGGACAGTCTGAAGCTTTCTTT
CASSPSRIGQSEAFF
>TRBJ2-5|.|17|TRBV13|TRBD2
TGTGCCAGCAGCTTAGGGGACCTAGCGGAGAGCCAAGAGACCCAGTACTTC
CASSLGDLAESQETQYF
>TRBJ1-2|.|14|TRBV11-2|.
TGTGCCAGCAGCCTGCTGCCGGGGGTCGATGGCTACACCTTC
CASSLLPGVDGYTF
>TRBJ1-1|.|13|TRBV19|TRBD1
TGTGCCAGTTGGACAGGGGGCAACACTGAAGCTTTCTTT
CASWTGGNTEAFF
>TRBJ1-2|.|13|TRBV7-2|.
TGTGCCAGCAGCCCCGCCCAAACGGTTGGCTACACCTTC
CASSPAQTVGYTF
>TRBJ2-3|few|17|TRBV9|.
TGTGCCAGCAGCCCCCGGGATAGTAGCGGTTACACAGATACGCAGTATTTT
CASSPRDSSGYTDTQYF
>TRBJ2-2|.|16|TRBV25-1|TRBD2
TGTGCCAGCAGTGATGCCAGCGGGACGAACACCGGGGAGCTGTTTTTT
CASSDASGTNTGELFF
>TRBJ1-2|.|13|TRBV11-3|.
TGTGCCAGCAGCTTAGGGACAGATTATGGCTACACCTTC
CASSLGTDYGYTF
>TRBJ1-4|.|15|TRBV5-1|TRBD1
TGCGCCAGCAGCTTGCGACAGGGTGGGGATGAAAAACTGTTTTTT
CASSLRQGGDEKLFF
>TRBJ2-2|.|16|TRBV5-1|.
TGCGCCAGCAGCCGATCTATTAAGGGGGGGCCCGGGGAGCTGTTTTTT
CASSRSIKGGPGELFF
>TRBJ1-6|.|14|TRBV19|.
TGTGCCAGTAGTAGAACAGGGTTGAATTCACCCCTCCACTTT
CASSRTGLNSPLHF
>TRBJ1-1|.|15|TRBV19|TRBD1
TGTGCCAGTAGTCCCGACAGGGTCTTGAACACTGAAGCTTTCTTT
CASSPDRVLNTEAFF